This TCR beta chain was sequenced for a study of CD8+CD57+ T cells in acquired aplastic anemia. Across the study: The sorted CD4+ and CD8+ cells yielded an average approximately 3.3 ug of DNA.

This clonotype was seen a single time. Antigen unknown. Study-wide results and limits: Overlap between patients and controls comprised roughly 30 CD8+ CDR3 sequences.

Germline loops: CDR1 SGDLS, CDR2 YYNGEE. The CDR3 runs to 15 residues. Trimming removed 3 bases at V and 6 bases at J, with 18 bases between. Researchers used genomic DNA as the template to profile TCR beta VDJ and CDR3. TCRdb redid the calling of the reads with MiXCR, one entry per CDR3 protein. Of 180,000 or so distinct CDR3 sequences in the sample, roughly 65% were seen once. By flow cytometry, patients selected for sequencing had shown an expansion of CD8+CD57+ cells. In all patients, the disease was severe acquired aplastic anemia. This TCR was recovered from a human donor with aplastic anemia. The chain joins TRBV9 to TRBJ1-1, with D unclear. Source material: sorted CD4+, CD8+, or CD8+CD57+ T cells (not recorded which) from PBMCs. The CDR3 protein is CASSAGTAGSAEAFF. DNA for the CDR3: TGTGCCAGCAGCGCGGGCACAGCTGGGTCAGCTGAAGCTTTCTTT.